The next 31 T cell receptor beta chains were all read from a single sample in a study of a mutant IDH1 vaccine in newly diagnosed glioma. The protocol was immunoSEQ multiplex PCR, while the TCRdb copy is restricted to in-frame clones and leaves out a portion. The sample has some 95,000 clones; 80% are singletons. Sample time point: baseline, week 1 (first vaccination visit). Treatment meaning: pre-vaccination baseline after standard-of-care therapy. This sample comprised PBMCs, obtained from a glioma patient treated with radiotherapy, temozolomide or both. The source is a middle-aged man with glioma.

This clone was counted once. Here the CDR3 reads CASSSLAGRTYEQYF. CDR3 nucleotide sequence: TGTGCCAGCAGTAGTCTAGCGGGAAGGACCTACGAGCAGTACTTC. This chain links TRBV27 with TRBJ2-7; 9 bases fit TRBD2. Germline CDR1 and CDR2: MNHEY and SMNVEV (reference sequence). After removal of 5 bases from V and 2 bases from J, the junction contained 7 bases not matched to a gene. CDR3 length: 15 amino acids.

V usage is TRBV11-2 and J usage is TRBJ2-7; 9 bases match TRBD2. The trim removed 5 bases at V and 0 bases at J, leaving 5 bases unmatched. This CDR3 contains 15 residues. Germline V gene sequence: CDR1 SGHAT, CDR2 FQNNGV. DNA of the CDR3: TGTGCCAGCAGCCCCCTAGCGGGATTCTCCTACGAGCAGTACTTC. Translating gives CASSPLAGFSYEQYF.

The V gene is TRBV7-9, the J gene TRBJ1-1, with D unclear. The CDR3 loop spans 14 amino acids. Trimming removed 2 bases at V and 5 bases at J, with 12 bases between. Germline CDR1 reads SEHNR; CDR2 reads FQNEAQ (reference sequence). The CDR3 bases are TGTGCCAGCAGCTTACCCTCAGGCGGTACTGAAGCTTTCTTT. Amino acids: CASSLPSGGTEAFF.

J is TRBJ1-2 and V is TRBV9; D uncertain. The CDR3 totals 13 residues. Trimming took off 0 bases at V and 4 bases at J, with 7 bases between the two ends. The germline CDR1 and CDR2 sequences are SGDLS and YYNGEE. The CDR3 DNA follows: TGTGCCAGCAGCGTAGTAGTGGGCTATGGCTACACCTTC. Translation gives CASSVVVGYGYTF.

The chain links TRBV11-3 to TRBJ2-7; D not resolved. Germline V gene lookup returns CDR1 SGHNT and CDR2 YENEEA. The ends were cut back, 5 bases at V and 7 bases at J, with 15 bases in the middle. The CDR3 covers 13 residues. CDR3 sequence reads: CASSPDTLGEQYF. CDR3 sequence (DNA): TGTGCCAGCAGCCCCGACACCCTAGGGGAGCAGTACTTC.

This CDR3 reads CASRRQGNYGYTF. The CDR3 region has the DNA TGTGCCAGCAGGCGACAGGGGAACTATGGCTACACCTTC. The rearrangement joins TRBV6-1 to TRBJ1-2; 8 bases agree with TRBD1. This CDR3 is built from 13 residues. CDR1 is MNHNS, CDR2 SASEGT, per germline. The ends lost 6 bases at V and 2 bases at J; junction bases unmatched: 2.

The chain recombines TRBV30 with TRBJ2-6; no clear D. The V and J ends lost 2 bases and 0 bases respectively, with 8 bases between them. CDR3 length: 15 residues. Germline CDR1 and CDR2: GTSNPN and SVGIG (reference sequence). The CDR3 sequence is CAWSLGLSGANVLTF. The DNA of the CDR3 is TGTGCCTGGAGTCTGGGCCTCTCTGGGGCCAACGTCCTGACTTTC.

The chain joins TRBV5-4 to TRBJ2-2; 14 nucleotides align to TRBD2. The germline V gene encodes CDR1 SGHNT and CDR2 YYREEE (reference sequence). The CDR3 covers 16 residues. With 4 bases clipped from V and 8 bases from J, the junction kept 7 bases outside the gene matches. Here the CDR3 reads CASSPGLAGGSGELFF. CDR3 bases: TGTGCCAGCAGCCCCGGACTAGCGGGGGGATCAGGGGAGCTGTTTTTT.

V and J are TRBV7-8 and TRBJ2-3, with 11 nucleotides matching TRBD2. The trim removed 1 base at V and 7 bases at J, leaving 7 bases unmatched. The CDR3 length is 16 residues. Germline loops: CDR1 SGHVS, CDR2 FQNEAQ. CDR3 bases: TGTGCCAGCAGCTTAGTACTAGCGGGAGCAGGTTATACGCAGTATTTT. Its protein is CASSLVLAGAGYTQYF.

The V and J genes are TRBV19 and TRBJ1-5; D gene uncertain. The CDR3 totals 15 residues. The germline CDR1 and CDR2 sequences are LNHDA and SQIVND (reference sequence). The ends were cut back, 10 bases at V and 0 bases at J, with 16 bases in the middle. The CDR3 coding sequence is TGTGCCACCCGGACGGTATTATATAGCAATCAGCCCCAGCATTTT. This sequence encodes CATRTVLYSNQPQHF.

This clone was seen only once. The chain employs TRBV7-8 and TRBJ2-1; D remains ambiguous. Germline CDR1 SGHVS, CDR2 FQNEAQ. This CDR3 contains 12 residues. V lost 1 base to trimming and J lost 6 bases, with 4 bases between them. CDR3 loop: CASSLVGNEQFF. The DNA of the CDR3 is TGTGCCAGCAGCTTAGTTGGCAATGAGCAGTTCTTC.

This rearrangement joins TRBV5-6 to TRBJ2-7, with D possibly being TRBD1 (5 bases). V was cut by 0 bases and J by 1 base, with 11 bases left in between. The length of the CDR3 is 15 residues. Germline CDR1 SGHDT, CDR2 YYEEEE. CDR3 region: CASSLESGLSYEQYF. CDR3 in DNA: TGTGCCAGCAGCTTGGAGTCAGGGCTTTCCTACGAGCAGTACTTC.

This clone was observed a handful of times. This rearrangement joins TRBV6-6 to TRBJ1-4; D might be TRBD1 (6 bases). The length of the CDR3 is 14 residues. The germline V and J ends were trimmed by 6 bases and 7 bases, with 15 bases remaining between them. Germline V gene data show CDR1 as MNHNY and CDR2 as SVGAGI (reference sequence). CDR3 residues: CASSQTQGGEKLFF. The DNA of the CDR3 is TGTGCCAGCAGCCAAACACAGGGAGGTGAAAAACTGTTTTTT.

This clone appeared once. CDR3 in DNA: TGTGCCAGCAGCCCGGATTCTCGGGTCGGAACTGAAGCTTTCTTT. It encodes CASSPDSRVGTEAFF. The J gene is TRBJ1-1, the V gene TRBV7-3, with unresolved D. Germline V lookup: CDR1 SGHTA, CDR2 FQGTGA. This CDR3 contains 15 residues. The V end lost 5 bases, the J end lost 5 bases, and 18 bases lay between the germline ends.

The CDR3 DNA is TGTGCCAGCAAGGGACGGGCCGGCACGGGTGACACCGGGGAGCTGTTTTTT. Protein sequence: CASKGRAGTGDTGELFF. J is TRBJ2-2 and V is TRBV7-9; perhaps D is TRBD1 or TRBD2 (5 bases each). The V gene's germline CDR1 is SEHNR and CDR2 FQNEAQ (reference sequence). The CDR3 is 17 residues long. Trimming removed 7 bases from V and 3 bases from J, with 21 bases in between.

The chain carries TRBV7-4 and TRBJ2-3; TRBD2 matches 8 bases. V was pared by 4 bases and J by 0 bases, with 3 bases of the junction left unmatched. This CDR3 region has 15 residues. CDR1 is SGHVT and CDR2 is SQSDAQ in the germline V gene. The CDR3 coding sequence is TGTGCCAGCAGCTGTACTAGCGGAAGCACAGATACGCAGTATTTT. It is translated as CASSCTSGSTDTQYF.

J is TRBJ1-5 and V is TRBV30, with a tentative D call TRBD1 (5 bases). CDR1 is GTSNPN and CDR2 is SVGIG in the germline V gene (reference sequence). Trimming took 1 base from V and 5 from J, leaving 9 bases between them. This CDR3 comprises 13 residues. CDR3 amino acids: CAWSAGLHQPQHF. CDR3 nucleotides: TGTGCCTGGAGTGCAGGGTTACATCAGCCCCAGCATTTT.

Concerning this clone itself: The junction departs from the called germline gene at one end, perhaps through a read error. The CDR3 spells CASSVEGLAKTGELFF. The DNA for the CDR3 is TGTGCCAGCAGCGTAGAAGGGCTAGCGAAAACCGGGGAGCTGTTTTTT. The V call is TRBV9, the J call TRBJ2-2; tentatively, D is TRBD2 (6 bases). Germline-derived CDR1 and CDR2 are SGDLS and YYNGEE. The CDR3 consists of 16 residues.

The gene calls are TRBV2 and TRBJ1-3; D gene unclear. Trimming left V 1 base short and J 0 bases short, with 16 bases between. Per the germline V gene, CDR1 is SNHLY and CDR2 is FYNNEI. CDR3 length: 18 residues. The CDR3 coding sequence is TGTGCCAGCAGTGAAGAAGGTGCGGCAGGCCTCTCTGGAAACACCATATATTTT. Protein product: CASSEEGAAGLSGNTIYF. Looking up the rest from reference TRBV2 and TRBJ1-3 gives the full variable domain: EPEVTQTPSHQVTQMGQEVILRCVPISNHLYFYWYRQILGQKVEFLVSFYNNEISEKSEIFDDQFSVERPDGSNFTLKIRSTKLEDSAMYFCASSEEGAAGLSGNTIYFGEGSWLTVV.

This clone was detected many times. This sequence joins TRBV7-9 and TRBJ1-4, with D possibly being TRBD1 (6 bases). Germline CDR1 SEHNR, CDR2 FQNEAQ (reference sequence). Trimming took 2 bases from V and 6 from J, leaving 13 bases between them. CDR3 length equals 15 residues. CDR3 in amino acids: CASSLSGTRDEKLFF. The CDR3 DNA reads TGTGCCAGCAGCTTAAGCGGGACACGGGATGAAAAACTGTTTTTT.

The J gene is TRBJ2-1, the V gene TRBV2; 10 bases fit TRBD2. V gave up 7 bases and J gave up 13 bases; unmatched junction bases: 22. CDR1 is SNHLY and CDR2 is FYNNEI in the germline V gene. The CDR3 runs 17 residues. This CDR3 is CASMPDRVSASGRIQFF. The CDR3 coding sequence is TGTGCCAGCATGCCGGACAGGGTGTCGGCTAGCGGGAGAATCCAGTTCTTC.

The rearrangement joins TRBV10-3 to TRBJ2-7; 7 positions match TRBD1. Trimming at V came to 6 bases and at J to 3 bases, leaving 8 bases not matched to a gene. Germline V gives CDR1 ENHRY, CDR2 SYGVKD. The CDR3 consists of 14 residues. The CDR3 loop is CAIRATGTVYEQYF. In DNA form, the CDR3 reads TGTGCCATCAGAGCAACCGGGACAGTCTACGAGCAGTACTTC.

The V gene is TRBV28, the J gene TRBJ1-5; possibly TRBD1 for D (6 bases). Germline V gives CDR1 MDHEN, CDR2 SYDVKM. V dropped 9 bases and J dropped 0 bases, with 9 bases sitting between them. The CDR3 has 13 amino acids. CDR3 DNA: TGTGCCAGTTGGACAGTTAGCAATCAGCCCCAGCATTTT. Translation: CASWTVSNQPQHF.

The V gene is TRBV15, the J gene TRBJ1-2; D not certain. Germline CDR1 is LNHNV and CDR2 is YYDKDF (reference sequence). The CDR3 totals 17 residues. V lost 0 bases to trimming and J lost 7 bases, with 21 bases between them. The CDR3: CATSRETSRVLRGGYTF. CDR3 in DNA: TGTGCCACCAGCAGAGAGACGTCACGGGTCTTACGAGGTGGCTACACCTTC.

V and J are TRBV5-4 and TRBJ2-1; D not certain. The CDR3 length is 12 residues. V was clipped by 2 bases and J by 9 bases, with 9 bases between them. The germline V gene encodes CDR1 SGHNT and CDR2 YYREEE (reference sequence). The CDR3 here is CASSFISREQFF. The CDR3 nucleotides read TGTGCCAGCAGCTTTATTAGTCGTGAGCAGTTCTTC. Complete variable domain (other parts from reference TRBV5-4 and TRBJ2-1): ETGVTQSPTHLIKTRGQQVTLRCSSQSGHNTVSWYQQALGQGPQFIFQYYREEENGRGNFPPRFSGLQFPNYSSELNVNALELDDSALYLCASSFISREQFFGPGTRLTVL.

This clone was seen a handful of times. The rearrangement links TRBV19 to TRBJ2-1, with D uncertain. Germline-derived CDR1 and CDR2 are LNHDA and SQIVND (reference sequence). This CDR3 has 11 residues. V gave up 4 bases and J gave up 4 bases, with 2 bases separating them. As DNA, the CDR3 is TGTGCCAGTAGTACGTACAATGAGCAGTTCTTC. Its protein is CASSTYNEQFF.

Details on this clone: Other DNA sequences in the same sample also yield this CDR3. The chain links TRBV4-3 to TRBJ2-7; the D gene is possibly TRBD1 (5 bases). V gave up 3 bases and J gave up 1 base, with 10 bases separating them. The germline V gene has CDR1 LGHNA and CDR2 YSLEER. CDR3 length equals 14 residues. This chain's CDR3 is CASSQAQGSYEQYF. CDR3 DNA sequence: TGCGCCAGCAGCCAGGCGCAGGGTTCCTACGAGCAGTACTTC.

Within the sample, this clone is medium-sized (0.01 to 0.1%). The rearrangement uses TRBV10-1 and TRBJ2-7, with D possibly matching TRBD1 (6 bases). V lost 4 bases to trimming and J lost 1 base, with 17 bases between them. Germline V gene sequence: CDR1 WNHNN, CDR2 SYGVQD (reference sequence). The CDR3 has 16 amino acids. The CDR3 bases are TGCGCCAGCAGTGTCCTGGCAGGGGCGACTTCCTACGAGCAGTACTTC. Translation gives CASSVLAGATSYEQYF.

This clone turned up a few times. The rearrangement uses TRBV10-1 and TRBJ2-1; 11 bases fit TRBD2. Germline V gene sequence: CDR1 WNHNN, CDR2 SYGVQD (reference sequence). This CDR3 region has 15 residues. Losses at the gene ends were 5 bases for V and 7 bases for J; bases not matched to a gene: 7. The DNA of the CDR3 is TGCGCCAGCAGTAAGCTGACTAGCGGGGTAAATGAGCAGTTCTTC. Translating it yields CASSKLTSGVNEQFF.

The CDR3 sequence: CASSATSYEQYF. The CDR3 DNA reads TGTGCCAGCAGCGCGACTAGCTACGAGCAGTACTTC. V gene TRBV4-2 combines with J gene TRBJ2-7; possibly TRBD2 for D (6 bases). The CDR3 consists of 12 residues. Germline V gene lookup returns CDR1 LGHNA and CDR2 YNFKEQ. V lost 5 bases and J lost 3, with 8 bases in between.

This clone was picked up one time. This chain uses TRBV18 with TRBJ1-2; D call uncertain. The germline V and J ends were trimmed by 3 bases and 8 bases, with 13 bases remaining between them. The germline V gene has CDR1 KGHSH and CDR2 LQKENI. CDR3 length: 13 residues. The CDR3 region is CASSPVQVAGYTF. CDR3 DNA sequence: TGTGCCAGCTCACCTGTCCAAGTGGCCGGCTACACCTTC.